This T cell receptor beta chain was found in a study of technical replicates of blood from several donors. The germline V gene encodes CDR1 SGHRS and CDR2 YFSETQ. The CDR3 consists of 15 residues. J was trimmed by 6 bases and V by 0 bases; bases with no gene match: 5. This table comes from immunoSEQ multiplex PCR, and its TCRdb copy is limited to in-frame clones, with some not included. The sample shows 70,000 to 75,000 clones, 95% of them seen only once. The chain is built from TRBV5-1 and TRBJ2-7; 11 bases fit TRBD1. Sample: T cells isolated from PBMCs. The clonotype was recovered from a human donor in good health. CDR3 sequence: CASSLAGQGAGEQYF. CDR3 nucleotides: TGCGCCAGCAGCTTGGCCGGACAGGGGGCCGGCGAGCAGTACTTC.